A selection of T cell receptor beta chains follows, all from one sample in a study of blood T cell repertoires in COVID-19. Only in-frame clones appear in the TCRdb table, and some are missing; sequencing was by immunoSEQ multiplex PCR. The sample carries a few hundred thousand clones, 80% recorded once. Sequenced input: PBMCs or T cells enriched from blood (not recorded which). Every receptor here comes from a man between 25 and 39 years old with acute COVID-19. Each CDR3 is given with its conserved first and last residue. Fields, in order: J gene, clone size, V gene, CDR3 protein. Size tells how often a clone was seen (once, few, many) or the class of an expanded clone, and some rows leave it out.

TRBJ1-5	few	TRBV28	CASSAPGTGGYSNQPQHF
TRBJ2-3	-	TRBV11-2	CASTPRGRTDTQYF
TRBJ1-5	-	TRBV28	CANQGYNQPQHF
TRBJ2-1	-	TRBV27	CASSSNSYNEQFF
TRBJ2-1	-	TRBV5-5	CASSLLMGGSYNEQFF
TRBJ2-7	-	TRBV5-1	CASSWGGTGSYEQYF
TRBJ2-7	-	TRBV5-1	CASSEDRGDYEQYF
TRBJ1-4	once	TRBV7-6	CASSLAGAVNEKLFF
TRBJ2-3	-	TRBV5-1	CASIRGGGLSTDTQYF
TRBJ1-5	-	TRBV27	CASSFEGARSPQHF
TRBJ1-2	-	TRBV4-2	CASSQGSGDGYTF
TRBJ2-5	-	TRBV11-1	CASQLRGETQYF
TRBJ1-1	-	TRBV10-3	CAISGVENTEAFF
TRBJ2-4	-	TRBV5-4	CASSAQTGGTTKNIQYF
TRBJ1-5	-	TRBV6-5	CASSRYRGDQPQHF
TRBJ1-1	-	TRBV5-5	CASSLREYTEAFF
TRBJ1-2	-	TRBV7-9	CASSLEARGGYTF
TRBJ2-7	once	TRBV13	CASSRWTSGGPEQYF
TRBJ1-2	-	TRBV27	CASSRPGHNYGYTF
TRBJ1-1	few	TRBV5-5	CASSIWEYDTEAFF
TRBJ2-1	-	TRBV19	CASSTRTSGGVLRNNEQFF
TRBJ1-2	-	TRBV28	CASSGGGAVGGYTF
TRBJ2-2	-	TRBV5-5	CASSWRTGSNTGELFF